This TCR beta chain was found in a study of control samples from healthy donors and cancer patients. TCRdb keeps only in-frame clones here, not all; method: immunoSEQ multiplex PCR. This sample has more than 95,000 clones; 80% to 90% occur once, and the top ten carry 1.1%. The CDR3 has 13 residues. V lost 7 bases and J lost 2, with 14 bases in between. Germline V gene sequence: CDR1 SQVTM, CDR2 ANQGSEA. This clone has just one count. Sequencing input: PBMCs. The sequence was obtained from a woman in her forties or fifties with colorectal cancer. The chain joins TRBV29-1 to TRBJ2-5, with a tentative D call TRBD2 (5 bases). CDR3 amino acids: CSAPTADQETQYF. CDR3 nucleotide sequence: TGCAGCGCCCCAACAGCGGATCAAGAGACCCAGTACTTC.